Below, 24 T cell receptor beta chains from the same sample are listed, as sequenced in a study of blood T cell repertoires in COVID-19. The protocol was immunoSEQ multiplex PCR, while the TCRdb copy is restricted to in-frame clones and leaves out a portion. Here the sample spans 110,000 or so clones, roughly 80% being singletons. Sequencing input: peripheral blood. These TCRs come from a man aged 45 to 65 with acute or convalescent COVID-19.

A few counts support this clone. This chain connects TRBV28 to TRBJ2-7, with D perhaps matching TRBD1 (6 bases). Trimming left V 6 bases short and J 3 bases short, with 18 bases between. The germline V gene encodes CDR1 MDHEN and CDR2 SYDVKM. This CDR3 has 15 residues. The CDR3 DNA is TGTGCCAGCAGGTCAGGGGTGGGCCCAATCTACGAGCAGTACTTC. As protein: CASRSGVGPIYEQYF.

Concerning this clone: A junction end diverges from the germline sequence, so it may reflect a read error. The rearrangement uses TRBV18 and TRBJ1-5; the D gene is possibly TRBD1 (5 bases). Germline CDR1 reads KGHSH; CDR2 reads LQKENI. This CDR3 has 16 residues. This CDR3 reads CVSSPTFGQTGQPQHF. Written as DNA, the CDR3 is TGTGTCAGCTCACCGACATTCGGACAAACAGGTCAGCCCCAGCATTTT.

This clone was seen more than once but under ten times. The J gene is TRBJ1-2, the V gene TRBV7-2, with a weak D call TRBD1 (5 bases). The V gene's germline CDR1 is SGHTA and CDR2 FQGNSA. There are 16 residues in the CDR3. V dropped 2 bases and J dropped 5 bases, with 18 bases sitting between them. The CDR3 nucleotides read TGTGCCAGCAGCTTAAAGCCCGGCGGGGCCTTTTATGGCTACACCTTC. Its translation is CASSLKPGGAFYGYTF. The whole variable domain, remainder taken from reference TRBV7-2 and TRBJ1-2, is GAGVSQSPSNKVTEKGKDVELRCDPISGHTALYWYRQSLGQGLEFLIYFQGNSAPDKSGLPSDRFSAERTGGSVSTLTIQRTQQEDSAVYLCASSLKPGGAFYGYTFGSGTRLTVV.

This clone occurred a few times. The chain carries TRBV5-1 and TRBJ1-6; 7 positions agree with TRBD1. The CDR3 has 14 residues. The trim removed 4 bases at V and 7 bases at J, leaving 5 bases unmatched. The germline gives CDR1 SGHRS, CDR2 YFSETQ. CDR3 bases: TGCGCCAGCAGCCCAGGGGGGATGAATTCACCCCTCCACTTT. This codes for CASSPGGMNSPLHF.

The V and J genes are TRBV28 and TRBJ1-2; 7 positions match TRBD1. The V gene end was trimmed by 9 bases and the J gene end by 2 bases; junction bases not matched to a gene: 3. The CDR3 runs 12 residues. Germline assignment: CDR1 MDHEN and CDR2 SYDVKM. CDR3 nucleotides: TGTGCCAGGTCGGGACAGAACTATGGCTACACCTTC. As protein: CARSGQNYGYTF.

The V and J genes are TRBV3-1 (or the pseudogene TRBV3-2) and TRBJ1-5; TRBD1 matches 9 bases. Germline V lookup: CDR1 LGHDT, CDR2 YNNKEL (reference sequence). Trimming took 3 bases from V and 2 from J; bases not matched to a gene: 8. The CDR3 has 17 amino acids. For the CDR3, the DNA is TGTGCCAGCAGCCACGGCCCGGGACAGGGAGGCAATCAGCCCCAGCATTTT. Translated, it gives CASSHGPGQGGNQPQHF.

CDR3 bases: TGTGCCAGCAGTTCCAGCGGGGGGGCCCGGGATACGCAGTATTTT. It specifies CASSSSGGARDTQYF. The genes are TRBV28 and TRBJ2-3; 10 nucleotides agree with TRBD2. Per germline, CDR1 MDHEN and CDR2 SYDVKM. This CDR3 contains 15 residues. J gave up 6 bases and V 4 bases, and 7 bases lay outside the gene matches. Variable domain in full (rest from reference TRBV28 and TRBJ2-3): DVKVTQSSRYLVKRTGEKVFLECVQDMDHENMFWYRQDPGLGLRLIYFSYDVKMKEKGDIPEGYSVSREKKERFSLILESASTNQTSMYLCASSSSGGARDTQYFGPGTRLTVL.

This clone came up once. This chain joins TRBV6-2 or TRBV6-3 and TRBJ1-5; D not certain. V shed 5 bases and J shed 1 base, with 15 bases lying between them. Looked up from germline, CDR1 is MNHEY and CDR2 is SVGEGT. The CDR3 covers 16 residues. The CDR3 DNA sequence: TGTGCCAGCAGTGGCCGGGCCCGGGGAAGCAATCAGCCCCAGCATTTT. It specifies CASSGRARGSNQPQHF.

The CDR3 DNA reads TGCGCCAGCAGCCCAAACTCCCTCACTGAAGCTTTCTTT. Encoded protein: CASSPNSLTEAFF. V and J are TRBV5-1 and TRBJ1-1, with D unresolved. Germline V lookup: CDR1 SGHRS, CDR2 YFSETQ. The CDR3 sequence is 13 residues long. Trimming took 4 bases from V and 4 from J, leaving 11 bases between them.

This sequence joins TRBV11-2 and TRBJ1-4, with D possibly TRBD1 on 5 matching bases. V lost 3 bases to trimming and J lost 8 bases, with 19 bases between them. Germline values: CDR1 SGHAT, CDR2 FQNNGV. The CDR3 covers 16 residues. CDR3 DNA sequence: TGTGCCAGCAGCTTCCCGGGGGGACCTACGAGGGAAAAACTGTTTTTT. Translating it yields CASSFPGGPTREKLFF.

The chain carries TRBV3-1 (or the pseudogene TRBV3-2) and TRBJ2-3; 12 bases match TRBD2. J was trimmed by 6 bases and V by 2 bases; bases with no gene match: 3. The CDR3 extends over 15 amino acids. CDR1 LGHDT and CDR2 YNNKEL come from the germline V gene (reference sequence). CDR3 bases: TGTGCCAGCAGCCAACTAGCGGGGGGGCTTGATACGCAGTATTTT. The encoded protein is CASSQLAGGLDTQYF.

This clone has only a few counts. The chain uses TRBV29-1 and TRBJ2-7, with a tentative D call TRBD2 (6 bases). Trimming pared 1 base from V and 3 bases from J, leaving 10 bases between. This CDR3 has 13 residues. Germline V gene data show CDR1 as SQVTM and CDR2 as ANQGSEA. CDR3 nucleotides: TGCAGCGTTGAAGGGGGGGATGGCTACGAGCAGTACTTC. Amino acid sequence: CSVEGGDGYEQYF.

The chain employs TRBV28 and TRBJ1-1; D unresolved. Germline V CDR1 and CDR2: MDHEN, SYDVKM. V lost 2 bases, J lost 5 bases, and 12 bases lay in between. The CDR3 has 14 amino acids. The CDR3: CASSLEGGRTEAFF. CDR3 DNA: TGTGCCAGCAGTTTAGAAGGAGGGAGGACTGAAGCTTTCTTT.

This clone is termed medium-sized (0.01 to 0.1%). The chain employs TRBV19 and TRBJ1-2; the D gene is possibly TRBD1 (6 bases). The CDR3 sequence is 16 residues long. V lost 6 bases to trimming and J lost 3 bases, with 20 bases between them. Looked up from germline, CDR1 is LNHDA and CDR2 is SQIVND (reference sequence). For the CDR3, the DNA is TGTGCCAGTAGCCTGAAACAGGGAGATTCGTACTATGGCTACACCTTC. Protein sequence: CASSLKQGDSYYGYTF.

This chain links TRBV5-8 with TRBJ2-7, with D maybe TRBD1 (6 bases). Germline values: CDR1 SGHTS, CDR2 YDEGEE. This CDR3 has 15 residues. The V end lost 4 bases, the J end lost 2 bases, and 16 bases lay between the germline ends. The CDR3 sequence: CASSQPLTGPYEQYF. CDR3 nucleotides: TGTGCCAGCAGCCAACCGCTAACAGGGCCCTACGAGCAGTACTTC.

This sequence joins TRBV6-5 and TRBJ1-2; tentatively, D is TRBD1 (6 bases). Germline-derived CDR1 and CDR2 are MNHEY and SVGAGI. Trimming removed 7 bases at V and 10 bases at J, with 19 bases between. The CDR3 runs 13 residues. The CDR3 protein is CASTSVGTNLYTF. In DNA form, the CDR3 reads TGTGCCAGCACCTCTGTAGGGACAAATCTCTACACCTTC.

V and J are TRBV6-5 and TRBJ1-4, with 10 bases fitting TRBD1. The CDR3 has 14 amino acids. V was pared by 6 bases and J by 7 bases, with 5 bases of the junction left unmatched. Germline loops: CDR1 MNHEY, CDR2 SVGAGI. The CDR3 region is CASRSTGGGEKLFF. In nucleotides, the CDR3 is TGTGCCAGCAGGTCGACAGGGGGCGGTGAAAAACTGTTTTTT.

This chain joins TRBV19 and TRBJ1-5; D is unclear. CDR1 is LNHDA and CDR2 is SQIVND in the germline V gene (reference sequence). The CDR3 has 16 amino acids. Trimming pared 6 bases from V and 2 bases from J, leaving 17 bases between. CDR3 region: CASSNPGILGNQPQHF. The CDR3, as DNA: TGTGCCAGTAGCAACCCCGGGATTCTTGGCAATCAGCCCCAGCATTTT.

The V and J genes are TRBV6-2 or TRBV6-3 and TRBJ2-2; 8 bases map to TRBD1. Germline lookup yields CDR1 MNHEY and CDR2 SVGEGT. The ends lost 5 bases at V and 4 bases at J; junction bases unmatched: 6. The CDR3 runs 15 residues. The CDR3 is CASSRQGLGTGELFF. CDR3 DNA sequence: TGTGCCAGCAGTAGACAGGGGCTGGGCACCGGGGAGCTGTTTTTT.

A few counts support this clone. The CDR3 DNA is TGTGCCAGCAGTTATCGGACTCCGAACACCGGGGAGCTGTTTTTT. It yields the protein CASSYRTPNTGELFF. The rearrangement links TRBV6-5 to TRBJ2-2; the D gene is possibly TRBD2 (5 bases). Trimming pared 3 bases from V and 0 bases from J, leaving 8 bases between. Germline lookup yields CDR1 MNHEY and CDR2 SVGAGI. The CDR3 has 15 amino acids.

This clone was seen only a few times. This chain connects TRBV6-5 to TRBJ1-6, with D uncertain. Trimming stripped 6 bases from V and 13 bases from J, with 13 bases between. The CDR3 is 12 residues long. The germline gives CDR1 MNHEY, CDR2 SVGAGI. The CDR3 DNA reads as TGTGCCAGCAGGTTTGATGAAGCGCCCCTCCACTTT. Protein product: CASRFDEAPLHF.

This sequence joins TRBV28 and TRBJ1-5; D is possibly TRBD1 (6 bases). CDR1 and CDR2 (germline): MDHEN, SYDVKM. V was pared by 3 bases and J by 2 bases, with 11 bases between. This CDR3 contains 15 residues. CDR3 region: CASSFTRQGNQPQHF. The DNA of the CDR3 is TGTGCCAGCAGTTTTACCCGACAGGGCAATCAGCCCCAGCATTTT.

The V gene is TRBV7-3, the J gene TRBJ1-6; 11 nucleotides align to TRBD1. Germline values: CDR1 SGHTA, CDR2 FQGTGA. J was trimmed by 9 bases and V by 5 bases; bases with no gene match: 9. The CDR3 consists of 16 residues. DNA for the CDR3: TGTGCCAGCAGCCCCAGGACAGGGGGCTTGTTTTCACCCCTCCACTTT. It yields the protein CASSPRTGGLFSPLHF.

The chain carries TRBV5-1 and TRBJ1-1, with D maybe TRBD1 (6 bases). The CDR3 has 16 amino acids. Germline V gene data show CDR1 as SGHRS and CDR2 as YFSETQ. Deletions cut 3 bases from V and 1 base from J, with 16 bases between. The CDR3 DNA is TGCGCCAGCAGCTCCTATGTGGGCAGGGGGAACACTGAAGCTTTCTTT. This gives the protein CASSSYVGRGNTEAFF.